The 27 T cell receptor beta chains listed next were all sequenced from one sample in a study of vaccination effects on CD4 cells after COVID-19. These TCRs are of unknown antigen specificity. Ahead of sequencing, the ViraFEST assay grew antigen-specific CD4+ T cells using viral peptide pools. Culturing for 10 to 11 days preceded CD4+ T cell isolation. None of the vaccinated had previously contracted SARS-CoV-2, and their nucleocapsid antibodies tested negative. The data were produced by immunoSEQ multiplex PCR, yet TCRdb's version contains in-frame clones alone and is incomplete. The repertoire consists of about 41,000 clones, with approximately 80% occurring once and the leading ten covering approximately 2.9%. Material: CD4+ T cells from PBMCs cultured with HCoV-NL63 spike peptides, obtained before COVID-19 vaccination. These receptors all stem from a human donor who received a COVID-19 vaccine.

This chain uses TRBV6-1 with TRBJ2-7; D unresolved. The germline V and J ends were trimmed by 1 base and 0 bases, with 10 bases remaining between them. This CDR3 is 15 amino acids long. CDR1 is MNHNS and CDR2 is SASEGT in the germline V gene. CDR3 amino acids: CASSEVSSSSYEQYV. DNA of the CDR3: TGTGCCAGCAGTGAAGTAAGCTCGAGCTCCTACGAGCAGTACGTC.

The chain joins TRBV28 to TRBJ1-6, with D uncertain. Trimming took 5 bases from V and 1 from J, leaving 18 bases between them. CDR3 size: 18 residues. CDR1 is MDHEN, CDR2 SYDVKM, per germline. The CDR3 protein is CASSPGLGIGSYNSPLHF. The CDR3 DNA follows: TGTGCCAGCAGTCCCGGACTAGGTATAGGGTCCTATAATTCACCCCTCCACTTT.

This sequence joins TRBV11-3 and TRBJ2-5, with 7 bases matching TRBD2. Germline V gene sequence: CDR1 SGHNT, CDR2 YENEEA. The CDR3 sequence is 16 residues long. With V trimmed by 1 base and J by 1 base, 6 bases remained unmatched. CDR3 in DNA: TGTGCCAGCAGCTTAGGATTCGGGGGGTCCCAAGAGACCCAGTACTTC. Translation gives CASSLGFGGSQETQYF.

This chain's CDR3 is CASWTQPSSPLHF. In nucleotides, the CDR3 is TGTGCCAGCTGGACCCAACCCAGTTCACCCCTCCACTTT. The chain has TRBV6-5 and TRBJ1-6; D is unresolved. The length of the CDR3 is 13 residues. Trimming cost V 8 bases and J 9 bases, with 14 bases left between them. Germline values: CDR1 MNHEY, CDR2 SVGAGI.

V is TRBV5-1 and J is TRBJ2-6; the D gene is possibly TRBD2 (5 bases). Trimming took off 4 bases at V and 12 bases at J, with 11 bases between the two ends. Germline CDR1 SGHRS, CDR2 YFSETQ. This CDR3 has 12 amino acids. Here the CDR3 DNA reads TGCGCCAGCAGCCCGGACTTTGGCGTCCTGACTTTC. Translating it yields CASSPDFGVLTF. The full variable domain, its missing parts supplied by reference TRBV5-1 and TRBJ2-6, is KAGVTQTPRYLIKTRGQQVTLSCSPISGHRSVSWYQQTPGQGLQFLFEYFSETQRNKGNFPGRFSGRQFSNSRSEMNVSTLELGDSALYLCASSPDFGVLTFGAGSRLTVL.

The CDR3 loop reads CASSPTHGFGYTF. CDR3 DNA: TGTGCCAGCAGTCCGACCCACGGATTCGGCTACACCTTC. The rearrangement links TRBV28 to TRBJ1-2; no firm D call. Between the trimmed V and J ends, which lost 5 bases and 8 bases, there was a span of 15 bases. Germline V gives CDR1 MDHEN, CDR2 SYDVKM. The CDR3 has 13 residues.

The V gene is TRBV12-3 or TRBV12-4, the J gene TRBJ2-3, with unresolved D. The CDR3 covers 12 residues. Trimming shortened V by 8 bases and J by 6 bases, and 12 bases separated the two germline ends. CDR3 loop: CASRSKGDTQYF. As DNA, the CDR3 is TGTGCCAGCCGCAGTAAAGGGGATACGCAGTATTTT.

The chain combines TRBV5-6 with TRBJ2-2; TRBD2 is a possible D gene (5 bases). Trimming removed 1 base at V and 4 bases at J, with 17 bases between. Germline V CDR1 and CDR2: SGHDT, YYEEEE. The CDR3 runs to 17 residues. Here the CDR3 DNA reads TGTGCCAGCAGCTTGAGAGTGGGAGCCACCTCCACCGGGGAGCTGTTTTTT. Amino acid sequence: CASSLRVGATSTGELFF.

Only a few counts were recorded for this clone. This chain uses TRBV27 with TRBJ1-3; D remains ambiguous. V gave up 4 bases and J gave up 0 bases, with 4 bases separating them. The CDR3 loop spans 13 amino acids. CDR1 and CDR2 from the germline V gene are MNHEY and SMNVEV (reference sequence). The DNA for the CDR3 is TGTGCCAGCAGTTCAGGCTCTGGAAACACCATATATTTT. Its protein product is CASSSGSGNTIYF.

CDR3 nucleotides: TGTGCCAGCAGCTTAGTCGCCAGGGACACTGAAGCTTTCTTT. This sequence encodes CASSLVARDTEAFF. The chain combines TRBV11-2 with TRBJ1-1, with D possibly TRBD1 on 5 matching bases. The CDR3 contains 14 residues. V was shortened by 1 base and J by 3 bases, with 9 bases between the two germline ends. Germline CDR1 SGHAT, CDR2 FQNNGV.

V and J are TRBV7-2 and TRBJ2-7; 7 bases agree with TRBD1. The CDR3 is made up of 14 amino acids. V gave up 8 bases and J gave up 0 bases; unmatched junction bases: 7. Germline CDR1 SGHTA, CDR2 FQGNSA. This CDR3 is CASLQGPSSYEQYV. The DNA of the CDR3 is TGTGCCAGCTTACAGGGGCCCTCCTCCTACGAGCAGTACGTC.

The CDR3 here is CASSSAGGRTDTQYF. The CDR3 nucleotides are TGTGCCAGCAGTTCAGCGGGGGGCCGCACAGATACGCAGTATTTT. The chain couples TRBV9 to TRBJ2-3, with 9 bases matching TRBD2. This CDR3 is 15 amino acids long. The trim removed 5 bases at V and 1 base at J, leaving 5 bases unmatched. Germline values: CDR1 SGDLS, CDR2 YYNGEE.

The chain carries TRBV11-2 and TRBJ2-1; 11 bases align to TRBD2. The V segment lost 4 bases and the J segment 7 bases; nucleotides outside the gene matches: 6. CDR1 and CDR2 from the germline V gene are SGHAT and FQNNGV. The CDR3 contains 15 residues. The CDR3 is CASSSTSGGGNEQFF. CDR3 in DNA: TGTGCCAGCAGCTCCACTAGCGGGGGAGGGAATGAGCAGTTCTTC.

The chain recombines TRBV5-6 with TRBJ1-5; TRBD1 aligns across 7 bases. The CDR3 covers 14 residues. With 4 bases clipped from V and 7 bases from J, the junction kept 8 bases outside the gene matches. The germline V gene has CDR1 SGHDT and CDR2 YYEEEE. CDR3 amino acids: CASSHRGREQPQHF. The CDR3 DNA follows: TGTGCCAGCAGCCACAGGGGCAGAGAACAGCCCCAGCATTTT.

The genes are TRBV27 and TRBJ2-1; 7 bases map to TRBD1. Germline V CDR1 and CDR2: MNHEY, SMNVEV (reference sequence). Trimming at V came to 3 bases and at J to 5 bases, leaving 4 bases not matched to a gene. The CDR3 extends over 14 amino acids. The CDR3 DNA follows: TGTGCCAGCAGTTTTAGGGACAGCGACAATGAGCAGTTCTTC. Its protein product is CASSFRDSDNEQFF.

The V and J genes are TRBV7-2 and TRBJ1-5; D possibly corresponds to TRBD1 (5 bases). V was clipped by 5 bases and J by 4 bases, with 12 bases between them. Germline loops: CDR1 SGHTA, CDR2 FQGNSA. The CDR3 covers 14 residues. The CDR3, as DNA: TGTGCCAGCAGCCCCGGGGGGGGTAATCAGCCCCAGCATTTT. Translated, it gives CASSPGGGNQPQHF.

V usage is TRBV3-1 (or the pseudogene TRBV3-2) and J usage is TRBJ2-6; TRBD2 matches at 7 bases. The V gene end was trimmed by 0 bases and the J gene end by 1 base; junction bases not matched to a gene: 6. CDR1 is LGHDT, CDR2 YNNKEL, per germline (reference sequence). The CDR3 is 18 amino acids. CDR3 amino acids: CASSQDGRGGSGANVLTF. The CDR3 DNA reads TGTGCCAGCAGCCAAGATGGGAGGGGAGGATCTGGGGCCAACGTCCTGACTTTC.

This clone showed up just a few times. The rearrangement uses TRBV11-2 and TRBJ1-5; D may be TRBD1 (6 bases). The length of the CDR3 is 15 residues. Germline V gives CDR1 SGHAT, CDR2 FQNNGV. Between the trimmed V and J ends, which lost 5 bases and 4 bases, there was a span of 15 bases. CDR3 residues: CASSAVPDSNQPQHF. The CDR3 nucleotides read TGTGCCAGCAGCGCAGTACCGGACAGTAATCAGCCCCAGCATTTT.

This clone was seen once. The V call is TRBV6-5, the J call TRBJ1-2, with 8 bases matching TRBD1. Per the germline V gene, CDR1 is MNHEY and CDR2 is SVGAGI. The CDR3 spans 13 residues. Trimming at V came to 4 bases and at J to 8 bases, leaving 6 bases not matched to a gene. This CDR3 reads CASSSGQGRGYTF. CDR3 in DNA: TGTGCCAGCAGTTCCGGACAGGGTAGGGGCTACACCTTC.

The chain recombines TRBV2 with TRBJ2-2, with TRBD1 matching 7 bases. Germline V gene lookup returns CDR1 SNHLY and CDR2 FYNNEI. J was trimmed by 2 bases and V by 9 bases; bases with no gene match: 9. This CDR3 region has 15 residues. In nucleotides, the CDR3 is TGTGCCAGTCGTCCGGGACAGCCCAACACCGGGGAGCTGTTTTTT. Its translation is CASRPGQPNTGELFF.

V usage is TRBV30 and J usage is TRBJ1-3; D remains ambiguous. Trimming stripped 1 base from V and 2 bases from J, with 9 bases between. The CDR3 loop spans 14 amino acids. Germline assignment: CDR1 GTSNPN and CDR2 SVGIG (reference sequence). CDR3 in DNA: TGTGCCTGGAGTGGTCTGGGAGCTGGAAACACCATATATTTT. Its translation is CAWSGLGAGNTIYF.

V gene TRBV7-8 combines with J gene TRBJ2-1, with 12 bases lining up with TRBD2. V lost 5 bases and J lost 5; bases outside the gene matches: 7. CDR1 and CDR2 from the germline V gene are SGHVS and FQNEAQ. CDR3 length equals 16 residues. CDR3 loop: CASSPPGLAGHNEQFF. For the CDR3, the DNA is TGTGCCAGCAGCCCACCGGGACTAGCGGGCCACAATGAGCAGTTCTTC.

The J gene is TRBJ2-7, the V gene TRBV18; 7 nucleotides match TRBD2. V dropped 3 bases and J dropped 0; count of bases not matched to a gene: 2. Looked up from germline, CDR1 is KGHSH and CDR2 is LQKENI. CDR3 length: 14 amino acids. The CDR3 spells CASSPREGSYEQYV. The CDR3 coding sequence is TGTGCCAGCTCACCGAGGGAGGGCTCCTACGAGCAGTACGTC.

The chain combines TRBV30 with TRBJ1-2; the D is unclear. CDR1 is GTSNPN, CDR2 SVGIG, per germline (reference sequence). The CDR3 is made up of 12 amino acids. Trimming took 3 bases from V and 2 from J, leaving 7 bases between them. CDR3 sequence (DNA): TGTGCCTGGAGCGTACAGAACTATGGCTACACCTTC. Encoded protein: CAWSVQNYGYTF.

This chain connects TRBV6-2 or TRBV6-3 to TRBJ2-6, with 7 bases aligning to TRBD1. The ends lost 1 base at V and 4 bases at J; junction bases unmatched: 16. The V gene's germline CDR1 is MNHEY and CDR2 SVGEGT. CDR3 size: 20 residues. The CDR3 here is CASSYFSIGTDLSGANVLTF. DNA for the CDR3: TGTGCCAGCAGTTACTTCTCAATCGGGACAGACCTTTCGGGGGCCAACGTCCTGACTTTC.

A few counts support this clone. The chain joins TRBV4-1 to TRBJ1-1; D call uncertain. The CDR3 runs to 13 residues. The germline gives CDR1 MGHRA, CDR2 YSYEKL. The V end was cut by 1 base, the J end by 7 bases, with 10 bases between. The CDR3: CASSQVRIGEAFF. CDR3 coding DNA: TGCGCCAGCAGCCAAGTCCGAATAGGTGAAGCTTTCTTT.

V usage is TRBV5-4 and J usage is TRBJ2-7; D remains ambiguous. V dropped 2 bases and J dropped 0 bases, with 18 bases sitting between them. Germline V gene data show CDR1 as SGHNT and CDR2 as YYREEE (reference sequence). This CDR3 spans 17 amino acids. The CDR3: CASSFRLTLFSSYEQYV. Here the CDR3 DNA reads TGTGCCAGCAGCTTCCGGTTAACTCTGTTCAGCTCCTACGAGCAGTACGTC.